A selection of T cell receptor beta chains follows, all from one sample in a study of blood T cell repertoires in COVID-19. Method: immunoSEQ multiplex PCR; TCRdb's copy keeps in-frame clones and lacks some. This table has roughly 120,000 clones, 65% to 90% appearing once. The material sequenced was peripheral blood. These receptors were collected from a woman older than 75 with active or convalescent COVID-19. CDR3s include the opening cysteine and the closing phenylalanine or tryptophan. The D gene is left open where the match is weak. The size field is filled for only some rows; it gives once, few, many or a size class.

V gene: TRBV28; CDR3 length: 15; D gene: -; clone size: -; J gene: TRBJ2-4; CDR3 protein: CASSWRDPGTDIQYF; CDR3 DNA: TGTGCCAGCAGTTGGCGGGACCCAGGGACTGACATTCAGTACTTC
V gene: TRBV19; CDR3 length: 18; D gene: -; clone size: -; J gene: TRBJ1-5; CDR3 protein: CASSISQKSHYSNQPQHF; CDR3 DNA: TGTGCCAGTAGTATTAGTCAGAAATCTCACTATAGCAATCAGCCCCAGCATTTT
V gene: TRBV3-1/TRBV3-2; CDR3 length: 14; D gene: -; clone size: -; J gene: TRBJ1-5; CDR3 protein: CASSQGQGTQPQHF; CDR3 DNA: TGTGCCAGCAGCCAAGGGCAGGGGACCCAGCCCCAGCATTTT
V gene: TRBV27; CDR3 length: 10; D gene: -; clone size: few; J gene: TRBJ2-7; CDR3 protein: CASSLNEQYF; CDR3 DNA: TGTGCCAGCAGCCTAAACGAGCAGTACTTC
V gene: TRBV5-6; CDR3 length: 15; D gene: TRBD2; clone size: -; J gene: TRBJ2-2; CDR3 protein: CASSEGLANTGELFF; CDR3 DNA: TGTGCCAGCAGCGAGGGACTAGCGAACACCGGGGAGCTGTTTTTT
V gene: TRBV28; CDR3 length: 17; D gene: TRBD2; clone size: -; J gene: TRBJ2-1; CDR3 protein: CASSLSGRRSSYNEQFF; CDR3 DNA: TGTGCCAGCAGCCTTAGCGGGAGGCGAAGCTCCTACAATGAGCAGTTCTTC
V gene: TRBV28; CDR3 length: 11; D gene: -; clone size: -; J gene: TRBJ2-5; CDR3 protein: CASTTHGTQYF; CDR3 DNA: TGTGCCAGCACCACCCACGGGACCCAGTACTTC
V gene: TRBV2; CDR3 length: 14; D gene: -; clone size: -; J gene: TRBJ2-6; CDR3 protein: CASSERTGANVLTF; CDR3 DNA: TGTGCCAGCAGTGAGCGAACTGGGGCCAACGTCCTGACTTTC
V gene: TRBV2; CDR3 length: 13; D gene: -; clone size: -; J gene: TRBJ2-3; CDR3 protein: CASSEWSADTQYF; CDR3 DNA: TGTGCCAGCAGTGAATGGAGTGCAGATACGCAGTATTTT
V gene: TRBV28; CDR3 length: 15; D gene: -; clone size: few; J gene: TRBJ1-1; CDR3 protein: CASSLVGSEDTEAFF; CDR3 DNA: TGTGCCAGCAGTTTAGTCGGCTCTGAGGACACTGAAGCTTTCTTT
V gene: TRBV3-1/TRBV3-2; CDR3 length: 16; D gene: TRBD2; clone size: -; J gene: TRBJ2-5; CDR3 protein: CASSRRDYGTKETQYF; CDR3 DNA: TGTGCCAGCAGCCGCCGGGACTATGGGACTAAAGAGACCCAGTACTTC
V gene: TRBV6-5; CDR3 length: 15; D gene: -; clone size: -; J gene: TRBJ2-1; CDR3 protein: CASSQEAGGYNEQFF; CDR3 DNA: TGTGCCAGCAGCCAGGAAGCTGGAGGTTACAATGAGCAGTTCTTC
V gene: TRBV4-1; CDR3 length: 16; D gene: -; clone size: -; J gene: TRBJ1-4; CDR3 protein: CASSQEGRRGNEKLFF; CDR3 DNA: TGCGCCAGCAGCCAAGAGGGTAGGCGGGGTAATGAAAAACTGTTTTTT
V gene: TRBV2; CDR3 length: 16; D gene: TRBD2; clone size: -; J gene: TRBJ2-2; CDR3 protein: CASSEFSGSYTGELFF; CDR3 DNA: TGTGCCAGCAGTGAATTTAGCGGGAGCTACACCGGGGAGCTGTTTTTT
V gene: TRBV5-1; CDR3 length: 16; D gene: TRBD2; clone size: -; J gene: TRBJ2-7; CDR3 protein: CASSSQPLGEGNEQYF; CDR3 DNA: TGCGCCAGCAGCTCCCAACCTTTGGGGGAGGGCAACGAGCAGTACTTC
V gene: TRBV11-1; CDR3 length: 15; D gene: TRBD1; clone size: -; J gene: TRBJ2-7; CDR3 protein: CASSRDREITYEQYF; CDR3 DNA: TGTGCCAGCAGCCGGGACAGGGAAATCACCTACGAGCAGTACTTC
V gene: TRBV4-1; CDR3 length: 16; D gene: -; clone size: -; J gene: TRBJ1-2; CDR3 protein: CASSQDGKGVYYGYTF; CDR3 DNA: TGCGCCAGCAGCCAAGATGGAAAAGGGGTTTACTATGGCTACACCTTC
V gene: TRBV6-4; CDR3 length: 18; D gene: TRBD2; clone size: -; J gene: TRBJ2-1; CDR3 protein: CASTPPTIGTSSYNEQFF; CDR3 DNA: TGTGCCAGCACACCCCCTACGATTGGGACTAGCTCCTACAATGAGCAGTTCTTC
V gene: TRBV5-6; CDR3 length: 15; D gene: TRBD1; clone size: -; J gene: TRBJ2-2; CDR3 protein: CASGSGTGLIGELFF; CDR3 DNA: TGTGCCAGCGGATCCGGGACAGGGTTAATCGGGGAGCTGTTTTTT
V gene: TRBV3-1/TRBV3-2; CDR3 length: 15; D gene: -; clone size: -; J gene: TRBJ2-7; CDR3 protein: CASSQAPSRGNEQYF; CDR3 DNA: TGTGCCAGCAGCCAAGCACCTTCAAGGGGGAACGAGCAGTACTTC
V gene: TRBV6-5; CDR3 length: 15; D gene: -; clone size: few; J gene: TRBJ2-2; CDR3 protein: CASARLTRNTGELFF; CDR3 DNA: TGTGCCAGCGCCCGTTTAACTAGGAACACCGGGGAGCTGTTTTTT
V gene: TRBV2; CDR3 length: 15; D gene: -; clone size: -; J gene: TRBJ1-5; CDR3 protein: CASQKQREGNQPQHF; CDR3 DNA: TGTGCCAGCCAGAAGCAAAGGGAGGGGAACCAGCCCCAGCATTTT
V gene: TRBV5-4; CDR3 length: 17; D gene: TRBD1; clone size: large; J gene: TRBJ1-1; CDR3 protein: CASSPGQGRRVNTEAFF; CDR3 DNA: TGTGCCAGCAGCCCGGGACAGGGTAGGCGGGTGAACACTGAAGCTTTCTTT
V gene: TRBV28; CDR3 length: 13; D gene: -; clone size: once; J gene: TRBJ1-1; CDR3 protein: CASSFGRATEAFF; CDR3 DNA: TGTGCCAGCAGTTTCGGTCGAGCCACTGAAGCTTTCTTT
V gene: TRBV7-3; CDR3 length: 17; D gene: TRBD2; clone size: -; J gene: TRBJ2-1; CDR3 protein: CASSPGGSGRPDNEQFF; CDR3 DNA: TGTGCCAGCAGCCCAGGGGGTAGCGGGAGGCCAGACAATGAGCAGTTCTTC
V gene: TRBV6-6; CDR3 length: 17; D gene: -; clone size: -; J gene: TRBJ1-3; CDR3 protein: CASSRLGGGRAGNTIYF; CDR3 DNA: TGTGCCAGCAGTCGCTTGGGGGGAGGACGGGCTGGAAACACCATATATTTT
V gene: TRBV2; CDR3 length: 18; D gene: TRBD2; clone size: -; J gene: TRBJ2-2; CDR3 protein: CASSRFMTSGDISGELFF; CDR3 DNA: TGTGCCAGCAGTCGATTTATGACTAGCGGAGATATCTCCGGGGAGCTGTTTTTT
V gene: TRBV28; CDR3 length: 12; D gene: TRBD1; clone size: -; J gene: TRBJ1-2; CDR3 protein: CASGQGYYGYTF; CDR3 DNA: TGTGCCAGCGGACAGGGATACTATGGCTACACCTTC
V gene: TRBV6-2/TRBV6-3; CDR3 length: 14; D gene: TRBD1; clone size: -; J gene: TRBJ1-2; CDR3 protein: CASSRTGSNYGYTF; CDR3 DNA: TGTGCCAGCAGTCGGACAGGGAGTAACTATGGCTACACCTTC
V gene: TRBV5-4; CDR3 length: 14; D gene: TRBD2; clone size: -; J gene: TRBJ2-1; CDR3 protein: CASSVVSGSNEQFF; CDR3 DNA: TGTGCCAGCAGCGTAGTAAGCGGGAGCAATGAGCAGTTCTTC
V gene: TRBV5-1; CDR3 length: 14; D gene: -; clone size: -; J gene: TRBJ2-3; CDR3 protein: CASSSGQRTDTQYF; CDR3 DNA: TGCGCCAGCAGCTCCGGACAGCGCACAGATACGCAGTATTTT
V gene: TRBV19; CDR3 length: 14; D gene: -; clone size: few; J gene: TRBJ1-5; CDR3 protein: CASSILDSNQPQHF; CDR3 DNA: TGTGCCAGTAGTATCCTAGACAGCAATCAGCCCCAGCATTTT
V gene: TRBV23-1; CDR3 length: 13; D gene: -; clone size: -; J gene: TRBJ1-2; CDR3 protein: CASSHRRYYGYTF; CDR3 DNA: TGCGCCAGCAGTCACCGGAGATACTATGGCTACACCTTC
V gene: TRBV6-5; CDR3 length: 15; D gene: -; clone size: -; J gene: TRBJ2-7; CDR3 protein: CASSYESRGSYEQYF; CDR3 DNA: TGTGCCAGCAGTTACGAGAGTCGGGGGAGCTACGAGCAGTACTTC
V gene: TRBV7-9; CDR3 length: 14; D gene: -; clone size: once; J gene: TRBJ1-4; CDR3 protein: CASSSPGVNEKLFF; CDR3 DNA: TGTGCCAGCAGCTCCCCAGGGGTTAATGAAAAACTGTTTTTT
V gene: TRBV19; CDR3 length: 14; D gene: -; clone size: -; J gene: TRBJ2-7; CDR3 protein: CASSDRTVTYEQYF; CDR3 DNA: TGTGCCAGTAGTGATCGGACAGTCACCTACGAGCAGTACTTC
V gene: TRBV5-1; CDR3 length: 15; D gene: -; clone size: -; J gene: TRBJ2-1; CDR3 protein: CASSLNSGPYNEQFF; CDR3 DNA: TGCGCCAGCAGCTTAAATAGCGGCCCCTACAATGAGCAGTTCTTC
V gene: TRBV7-8; CDR3 length: 14; D gene: -; clone size: -; J gene: TRBJ1-5; CDR3 protein: CASSPIRGSQPQHF; CDR3 DNA: TGTGCCAGCAGCCCTATCCGGGGATCTCAGCCCCAGCATTTT
V gene: TRBV27; CDR3 length: 15; D gene: TRBD1; clone size: -; J gene: TRBJ2-1; CDR3 protein: CASSTGTGRKLEQFF; CDR3 DNA: TGTGCCAGCAGTACGGGGACAGGGAGGAAGTTAGAGCAGTTCTTC
V gene: TRBV4-1; CDR3 length: 12; D gene: -; clone size: -; J gene: TRBJ2-1; CDR3 protein: CASSQVIYEQFF; CDR3 DNA: TGCGCCAGCAGCCAAGTTATTTATGAGCAGTTCTTC
V gene: TRBV7-6; CDR3 length: 17; D gene: -; clone size: -; J gene: TRBJ2-3; CDR3 protein: CASSPFGGWDRQDTQYF; CDR3 DNA: TGTGCCAGCAGCCCCTTCGGGGGTTGGGACAGACAAGATACGCAGTATTTT
V gene: TRBV5-6; CDR3 length: 13; D gene: -; clone size: -; J gene: TRBJ2-7; CDR3 protein: CASSWAGADEQYF; CDR3 DNA: TGTGCCAGCAGTTGGGCGGGGGCGGACGAGCAGTACTTC
V gene: TRBV27; CDR3 length: 15; D gene: TRBD2; clone size: few; J gene: TRBJ2-7; CDR3 protein: CASSATSGRSYEQYF; CDR3 DNA: TGTGCCAGCAGTGCTACTAGCGGGAGGTCCTACGAGCAGTACTTC
V gene: TRBV28; CDR3 length: 14; D gene: -; clone size: -; J gene: TRBJ1-2; CDR3 protein: CASSPPGLIYGYTF; CDR3 DNA: TGTGCCAGCAGTCCCCCGGGACTGATCTATGGCTACACCTTC
V gene: TRBV6-4; CDR3 length: 18; D gene: -; clone size: -; J gene: TRBJ2-6; CDR3 protein: CASSDPQHNPSGANVLTF; CDR3 DNA: TGTGCCAGCAGTGACCCCCAACACAACCCCTCTGGGGCCAACGTCCTGACTTTC
V gene: TRBV6-5; CDR3 length: 14; D gene: -; clone size: -; J gene: TRBJ1-5; CDR3 protein: CASSYMEGDQPQHF; CDR3 DNA: TGTGCCAGCAGTTACATGGAGGGAGATCAGCCCCAGCATTTT
V gene: TRBV11-3; CDR3 length: 18; D gene: -; clone size: -; J gene: TRBJ2-2; CDR3 protein: CASSPGQSSGANTGELFF; CDR3 DNA: TGTGCCAGCAGCCCCGGACAGTCTAGCGGAGCTAACACCGGGGAGCTGTTTTTT
V gene: TRBV6-2/TRBV6-3; CDR3 length: 16; D gene: TRBD2; clone size: -; J gene: TRBJ2-1; CDR3 protein: CASSPTSGRSNNEQFF; CDR3 DNA: TGTGCCAGCAGCCCAACTAGCGGGAGATCGAACAATGAGCAGTTCTTC
V gene: TRBV28; CDR3 length: 15; D gene: TRBD1; clone size: -; J gene: TRBJ2-4; CDR3 protein: CASGYSTGGAYIQYF; CDR3 DNA: TGTGCCAGCGGATACTCGACAGGGGGCGCGTACATTCAGTACTTC
V gene: TRBV5-1; CDR3 length: 13; D gene: -; clone size: -; J gene: TRBJ1-5; CDR3 protein: CASSLQVNQPQHF; CDR3 DNA: TGCGCCAGCAGCTTGCAGGTCAATCAGCCCCAGCATTTT
V gene: TRBV3-1/TRBV3-2; CDR3 length: 16; D gene: TRBD1; clone size: -; J gene: TRBJ1-3; CDR3 protein: CASSQVTGRSGNTIYF; CDR3 DNA: TGTGCCAGCAGCCAAGTGACAGGGCGCTCTGGAAACACCATATATTTT
V gene: TRBV7-2; CDR3 length: 15; D gene: TRBD2; clone size: -; J gene: TRBJ2-1; CDR3 protein: CASRYTSGSYNEQFF; CDR3 DNA: TGTGCCAGCAGATATACTAGCGGGAGCTACAATGAGCAGTTCTTC
V gene: TRBV5-1; CDR3 length: 15; D gene: TRBD1; clone size: -; J gene: TRBJ1-2; CDR3 protein: CASTSTTGGGFGYTF; CDR3 DNA: TGCGCCAGCACGAGTACGACAGGGGGAGGGTTCGGCTACACCTTC
V gene: TRBV6-1; CDR3 length: 16; D gene: -; clone size: few; J gene: TRBJ1-2; CDR3 protein: CASSEGGGAVLSGYTF; CDR3 DNA: TGTGCCAGCAGTGAAGGGGGGGGTGCGGTTCTGAGTGGCTACACCTTC
V gene: TRBV24-1; CDR3 length: 13; D gene: -; clone size: -; J gene: TRBJ2-1; CDR3 protein: CATSLEGGNEQFF; CDR3 DNA: TGTGCCACCAGTTTGGAAGGGGGCAATGAGCAGTTCTTC